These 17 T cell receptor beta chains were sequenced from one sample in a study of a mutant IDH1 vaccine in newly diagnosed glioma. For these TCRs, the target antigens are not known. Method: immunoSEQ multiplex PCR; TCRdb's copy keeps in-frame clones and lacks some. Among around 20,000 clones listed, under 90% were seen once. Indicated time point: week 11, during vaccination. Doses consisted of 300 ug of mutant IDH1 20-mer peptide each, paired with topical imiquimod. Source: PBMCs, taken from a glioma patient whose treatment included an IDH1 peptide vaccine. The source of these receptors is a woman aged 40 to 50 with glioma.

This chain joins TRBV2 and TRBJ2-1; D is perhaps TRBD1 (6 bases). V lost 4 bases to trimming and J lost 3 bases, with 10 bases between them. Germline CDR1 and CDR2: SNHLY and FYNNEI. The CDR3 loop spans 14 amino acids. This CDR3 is CASSARGSYNEQFF. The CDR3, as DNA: TGTGCCAGCAGTGCAAGGGGGAGCTACAATGAGCAGTTCTTC.

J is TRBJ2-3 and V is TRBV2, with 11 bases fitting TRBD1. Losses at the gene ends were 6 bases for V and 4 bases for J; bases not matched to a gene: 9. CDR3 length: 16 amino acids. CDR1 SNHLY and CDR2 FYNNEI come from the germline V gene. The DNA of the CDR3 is TGTGCCAGCAGAGAAAGGACAGGGGGCATGCCAGATACGCAGTATTTT. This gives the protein CASRERTGGMPDTQYF.

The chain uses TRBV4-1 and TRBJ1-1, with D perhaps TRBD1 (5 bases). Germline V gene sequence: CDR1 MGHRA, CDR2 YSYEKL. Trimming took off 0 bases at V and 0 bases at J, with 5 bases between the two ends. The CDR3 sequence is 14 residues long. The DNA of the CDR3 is TGCGCCAGCAGCCAAGAGGGGGTGAACACTGAAGCTTTCTTT. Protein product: CASSQEGVNTEAFF.

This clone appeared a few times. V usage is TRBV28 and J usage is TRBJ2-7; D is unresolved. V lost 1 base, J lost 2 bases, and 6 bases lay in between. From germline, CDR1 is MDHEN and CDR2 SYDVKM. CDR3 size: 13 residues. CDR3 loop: CASSLSSPYEQYF. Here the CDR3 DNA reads TGTGCCAGCAGTTTATCTTCCCCCTACGAGCAGTACTTC.

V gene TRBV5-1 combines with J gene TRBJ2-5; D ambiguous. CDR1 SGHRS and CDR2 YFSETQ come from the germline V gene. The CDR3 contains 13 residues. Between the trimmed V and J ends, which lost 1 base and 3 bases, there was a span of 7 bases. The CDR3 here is CASSLTQKETQYF. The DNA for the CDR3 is TGCGCCAGCAGCTTGACACAGAAAGAGACCCAGTACTTC.

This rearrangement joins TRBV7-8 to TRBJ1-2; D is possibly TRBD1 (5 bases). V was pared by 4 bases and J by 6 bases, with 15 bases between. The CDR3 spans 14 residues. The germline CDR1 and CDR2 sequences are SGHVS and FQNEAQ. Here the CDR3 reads CASSSRQGGDGYTF. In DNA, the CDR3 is TGTGCCAGCAGCTCCAGGCAGGGTGGTGATGGCTACACCTTC. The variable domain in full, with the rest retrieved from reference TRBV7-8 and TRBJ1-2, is GAGVSQSPRYKVAKRGQDVALRCDPISGHVSLFWYQQALGQGPEFLTYFQNEAQLDKSGLPSDRFFAERPEGSVSTLKIQRTQQEDSAVYLCASSSRQGGDGYTFGSGTRLTVV.

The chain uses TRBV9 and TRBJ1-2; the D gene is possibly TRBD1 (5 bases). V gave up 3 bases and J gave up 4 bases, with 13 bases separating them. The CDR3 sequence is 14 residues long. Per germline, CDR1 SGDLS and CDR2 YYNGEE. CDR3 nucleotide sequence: TGTGCCAGCAGCGGGCCGGAGGGACCCTATGGCTACACCTTC. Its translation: CASSGPEGPYGYTF.

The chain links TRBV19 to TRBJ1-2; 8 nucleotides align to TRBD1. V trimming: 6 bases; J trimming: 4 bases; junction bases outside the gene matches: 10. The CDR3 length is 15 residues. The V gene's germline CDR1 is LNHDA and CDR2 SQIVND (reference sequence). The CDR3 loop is CASRTRQGSFYGYTF. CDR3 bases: TGTGCCAGTAGAACTCGACAGGGGTCGTTCTATGGCTACACCTTC.

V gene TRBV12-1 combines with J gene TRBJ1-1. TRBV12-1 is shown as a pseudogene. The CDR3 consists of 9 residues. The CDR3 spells CASSPEAFF. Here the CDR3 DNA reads TGTGCCAGCAGCCCCGAAGCTTTCTTT.

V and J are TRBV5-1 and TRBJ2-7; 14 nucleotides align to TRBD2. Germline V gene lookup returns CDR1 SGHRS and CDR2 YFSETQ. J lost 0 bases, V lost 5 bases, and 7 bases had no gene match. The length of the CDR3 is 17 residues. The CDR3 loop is CASRAGTSGGSSYEQYF. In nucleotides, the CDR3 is TGCGCCAGCAGGGCAGGGACTAGCGGGGGAAGCTCCTACGAGCAGTACTTC.

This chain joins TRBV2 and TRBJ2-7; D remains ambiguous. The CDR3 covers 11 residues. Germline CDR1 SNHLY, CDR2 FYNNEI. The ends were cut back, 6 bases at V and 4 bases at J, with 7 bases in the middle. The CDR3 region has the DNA TGTGCCAGCAGCAAAGGGTACGAGCAGTACTTC. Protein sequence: CASSKGYEQYF.

The CDR3 spells CASSPGTGASYEQYF. In DNA, the CDR3 is TGTGCCAGCTCACCAGGGACAGGGGCTTCCTACGAGCAGTACTTC. The chain employs TRBV18 and TRBJ2-7, with TRBD1 matching 10 bases. With V trimmed by 2 bases and J by 1 base, 2 bases remained unmatched. The CDR3 extends over 15 amino acids. Germline V CDR1 and CDR2: KGHSH, LQKENI.

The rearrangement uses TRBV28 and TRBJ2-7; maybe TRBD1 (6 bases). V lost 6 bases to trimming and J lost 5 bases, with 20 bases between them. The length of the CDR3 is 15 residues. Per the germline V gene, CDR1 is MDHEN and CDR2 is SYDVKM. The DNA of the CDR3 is TGTGCCAGCAGCACCCAGGGGCCCGGCTTCCACGAGCAGTACTTC. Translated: CASSTQGPGFHEQYF.

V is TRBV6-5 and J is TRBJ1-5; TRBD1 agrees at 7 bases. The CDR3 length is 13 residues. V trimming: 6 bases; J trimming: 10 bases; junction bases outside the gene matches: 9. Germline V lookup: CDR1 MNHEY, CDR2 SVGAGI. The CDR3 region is CASRPTGSQPQHF. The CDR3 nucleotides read TGTGCCAGCAGACCGACAGGGTCACAACCCCAGCATTTT.

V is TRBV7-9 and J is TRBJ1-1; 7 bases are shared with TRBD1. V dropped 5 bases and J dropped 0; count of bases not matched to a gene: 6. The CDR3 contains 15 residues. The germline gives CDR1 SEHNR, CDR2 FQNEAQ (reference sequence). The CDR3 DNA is TGTGCCAGCAGCCCGGGGACAGAACTGAACACTGAAGCTTTCTTT. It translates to CASSPGTELNTEAFF. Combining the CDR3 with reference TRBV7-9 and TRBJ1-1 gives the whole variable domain DTGVSQNPRHKITKRGQNVTFRCDPISEHNRLYWYRQTLGQGPEFLTYFQNEAQLEKSRLLSDRFSAERPKGSFSTLEIQRTEQGDSAMYLCASSPGTELNTEAFFGQGTRLTVV.

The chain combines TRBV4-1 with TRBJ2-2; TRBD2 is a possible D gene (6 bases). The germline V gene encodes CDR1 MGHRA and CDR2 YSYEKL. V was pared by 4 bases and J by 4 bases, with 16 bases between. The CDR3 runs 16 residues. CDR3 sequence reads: CASSRWGDFLTGELFF. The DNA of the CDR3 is TGCGCCAGCAGCCGCTGGGGGGATTTCCTCACCGGGGAGCTGTTTTTT.

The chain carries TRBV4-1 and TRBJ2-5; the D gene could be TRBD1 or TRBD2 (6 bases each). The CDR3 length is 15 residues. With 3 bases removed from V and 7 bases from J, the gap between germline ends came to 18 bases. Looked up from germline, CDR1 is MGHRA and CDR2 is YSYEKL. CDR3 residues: CASSQEGGGGGTQYF. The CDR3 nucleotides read TGCGCCAGCAGCCAGGAGGGGGGTGGCGGTGGGACCCAGTACTTC.